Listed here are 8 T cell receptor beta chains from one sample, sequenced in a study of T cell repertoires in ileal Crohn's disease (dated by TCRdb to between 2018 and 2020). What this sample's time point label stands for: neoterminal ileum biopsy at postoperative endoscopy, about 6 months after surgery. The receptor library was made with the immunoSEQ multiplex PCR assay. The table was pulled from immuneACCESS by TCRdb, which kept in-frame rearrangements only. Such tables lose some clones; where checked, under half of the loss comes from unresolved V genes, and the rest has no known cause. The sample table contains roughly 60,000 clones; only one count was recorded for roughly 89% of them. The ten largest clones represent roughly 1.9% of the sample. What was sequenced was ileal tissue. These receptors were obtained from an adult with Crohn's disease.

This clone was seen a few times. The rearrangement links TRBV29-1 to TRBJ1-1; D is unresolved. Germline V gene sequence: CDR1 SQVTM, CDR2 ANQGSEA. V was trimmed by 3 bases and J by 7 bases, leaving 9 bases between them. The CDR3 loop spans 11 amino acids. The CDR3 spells CSVDSPGEAFF. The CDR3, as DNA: TGCAGCGTTGATTCGCCGGGTGAAGCTTTCTTT.

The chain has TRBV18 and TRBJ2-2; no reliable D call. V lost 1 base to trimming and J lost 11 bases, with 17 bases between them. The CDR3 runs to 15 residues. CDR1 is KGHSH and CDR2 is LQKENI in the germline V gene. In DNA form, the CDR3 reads TGTGCCAGCTCACCACTAGCTGAGCACCTTGGCGAGCTGTTTTTT. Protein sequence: CASSPLAEHLGELFF.

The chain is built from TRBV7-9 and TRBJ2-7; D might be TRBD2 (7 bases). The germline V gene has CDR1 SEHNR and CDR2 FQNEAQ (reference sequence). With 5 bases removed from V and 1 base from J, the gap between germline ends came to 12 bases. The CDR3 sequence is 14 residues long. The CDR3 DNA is TGTGCCAGCAGCCCAAGGGGGGGATCCTACGAGCAGTACTTC. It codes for CASSPRGGSYEQYF.

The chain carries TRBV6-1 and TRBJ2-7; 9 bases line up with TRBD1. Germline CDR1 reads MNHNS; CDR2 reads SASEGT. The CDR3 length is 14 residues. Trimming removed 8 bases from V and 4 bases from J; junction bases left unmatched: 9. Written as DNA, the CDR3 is TGTGCCAGCGCTAAGGGGACAGGGATTTACGAGCAGTACGTC. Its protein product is CASAKGTGIYEQYV.

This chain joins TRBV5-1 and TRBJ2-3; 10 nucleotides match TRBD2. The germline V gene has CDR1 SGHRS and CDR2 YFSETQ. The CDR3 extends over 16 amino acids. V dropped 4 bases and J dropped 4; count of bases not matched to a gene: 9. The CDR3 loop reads CASSLSGTSGADTQYF. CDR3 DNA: TGCGCCAGCAGCCTGTCGGGTACTAGCGGGGCAGATACGCAGTATTTT.

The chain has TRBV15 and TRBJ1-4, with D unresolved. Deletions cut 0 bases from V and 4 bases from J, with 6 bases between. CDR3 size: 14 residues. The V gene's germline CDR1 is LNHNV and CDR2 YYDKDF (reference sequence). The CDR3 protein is CATSRDRHNEKLFF. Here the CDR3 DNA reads TGTGCCACCAGCAGAGACAGGCATAATGAAAAACTGTTTTTT.

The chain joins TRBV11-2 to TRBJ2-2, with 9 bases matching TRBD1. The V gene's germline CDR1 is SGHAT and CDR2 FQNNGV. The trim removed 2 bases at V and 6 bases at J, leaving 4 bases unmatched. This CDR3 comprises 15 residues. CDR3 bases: TGTGCCAGCAGCTTAAAACAGGGGGCGCCCGGGGAGCTGTTTTTT. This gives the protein CASSLKQGAPGELFF. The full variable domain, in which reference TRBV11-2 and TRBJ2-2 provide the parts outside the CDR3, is EAGVAQSPRYKIIEKRQSVAFWCNPISGHATLYWYQQILGQGPKLLIQFQNNGVVDDSQLPKDRFSAERLKGVDSTLKIQPAKLEDSAVYLCASSLKQGAPGELFFGEGSRLTVL.

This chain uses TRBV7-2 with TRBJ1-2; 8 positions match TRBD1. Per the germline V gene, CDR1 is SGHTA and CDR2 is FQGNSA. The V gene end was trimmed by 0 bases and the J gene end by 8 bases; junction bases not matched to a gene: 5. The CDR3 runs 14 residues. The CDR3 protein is CASSLAGRGLGYTF. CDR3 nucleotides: TGTGCCAGCAGCTTAGCAGGCAGGGGGCTCGGCTACACCTTC.